This entry concerns a single T cell receptor (beta chain). Antigen unknown. This CDR3 contains 14 residues. The germline V gene has CDR1 LNHDA and CDR2 SQIVND (reference sequence). V was trimmed by 5 bases and J by 4 bases, leaving 15 bases between them. A second PCR of roughly 7 to 11 cycles used a sample-barcoded 5' primer and a J-beta primer mix. TCRdb independently ran MiXCR on the 5' RACE reads; one entry per CDR3 protein. Of under 2 million distinct CDR3 sequences listed, about 35% are singletons. The sample comes from a study of blood T cells in healthy people across ages. Study-wide points: It was the long-lived donors that had more naive CD4+ cells and higher diversity than aged donors.

The clonotype was recovered from a woman in her 30s in good health. The chain has TRBV19 and TRBJ2-7, with TRBD1 as a possible D gene (6 bases). Sequencing input: blood. The DNA of the CDR3 is TGTGCCAGTAGTCCACAGGGCTCTAATTACGAGCAGTACTTC. Translated: CASSPQGSNYEQYF.